What follows describes a single TCR beta chain. This CDR3 has 13 residues. From germline, CDR1 is ENHRY and CDR2 SYGVKD. V shed 8 bases and J 3 bases; nucleotides not matched to a gene: 6. 13 Jbeta primers and 60 Vbeta primers were used for the PCR. Sequenced by immunoSEQ multiplex PCR; TCRdb stores in-frame clones only, minus some. The sample totals 200,000 to 250,000 clones. This record belongs to a study of cytomegalovirus exposure and HLA in healthy donors. V and J are TRBV10-3 and TRBJ1-1, with 7 bases lining up with TRBD1. The sequenced sample consisted of PBMCs. The sequence was obtained from a girl aged 2-10 years in good health and CMV-seropositive. CDR3 sequence reads: CAIGTGDYTEAFF. The CDR3 coding sequence is TGTGCCATCGGCACAGGGGATTACACTGAAGCTTTCTTT.